This entry lists 28 T cell receptor beta chains sequenced from one sample in a study of blood T cell repertoires in COVID-19. TCRdb's table, derived via immunoSEQ multiplex PCR, lists solely in-frame clones and lacks some. Seen here are 50,000 to 60,000 clones, 88% observed once, and the top ten hold 8.5%. Material: peripheral blood. These receptors all stem from a man between 60 and 75 years old with active COVID-19.

J is TRBJ1-1 and V is TRBV6-6, with D perhaps matching TRBD1 (6 bases). The CDR3 has 17 amino acids. V was shortened by 5 bases and J by 4 bases, with 23 bases between the two germline ends. From germline, CDR1 is MNHNY and CDR2 SVGAGI (reference sequence). The CDR3 sequence is CASSPMTGEEPGTEAFF. The CDR3 DNA follows: TGTGCCAGCAGTCCAATGACAGGAGAGGAACCTGGCACTGAAGCTTTCTTT.

The chain employs TRBV19 and TRBJ2-7; 8 bases map to TRBD2. Germline assignment: CDR1 LNHDA and CDR2 SQIVND (reference sequence). V lost 1 base and J lost 4; bases outside the gene matches: 6. The CDR3 extends over 15 amino acids. The CDR3 is CASSIGKRETYEQYF. CDR3 coding DNA: TGTGCCAGTAGTATAGGGAAGCGGGAGACGTACGAGCAGTACTTC.

The chain employs TRBV5-6 and TRBJ2-7, with 12 bases that match TRBD2. This CDR3 region has 17 residues. CDR1 is SGHDT and CDR2 is YYEEEE in the germline V gene. The ends lost 2 bases at V and 4 bases at J; junction bases unmatched: 10. The CDR3 region is CASSFAGASGRGYEQYF. CDR3 DNA: TGTGCCAGCAGCTTTGCGGGTGCTAGCGGGAGGGGGTACGAGCAGTACTTC. Using reference TRBV5-6 and TRBJ2-7 for the parts outside the CDR3, the full variable domain is DAGVTQSPTHLIKTRGQQVTLRCSPKSGHDTVSWYQQALGQGPQFIFQYYEEEERQRGNFPDRFSGHQFPNYSSELNVNALLLGDSALYLCASSFAGASGRGYEQYFGPGTRLTVT.

In its sample, this clone was seen a few times. This rearrangement joins TRBV3-1 (or the pseudogene TRBV3-2) to TRBJ2-7, with D unclear. Trimming left V 0 bases short and J 3 bases short, with 12 bases between. The CDR3 totals 15 residues. Germline CDR1 is LGHDT and CDR2 is YNNKEL (reference sequence). This CDR3 reads CASSQDQAFSYEQYF. DNA of the CDR3: TGTGCCAGCAGCCAAGATCAAGCGTTTAGCTACGAGCAGTACTTC.

The chain is built from TRBV3-1 (or the pseudogene TRBV3-2) and TRBJ2-1; TRBD2 might be the D (6 bases). V lost 5 bases to trimming and J lost 0 bases, with 11 bases between them. CDR1 is LGHDT and CDR2 is YNNKEL in the germline V gene (reference sequence). This CDR3 is built from 15 residues. The CDR3 DNA is TGTGCCAGCAGCGGCGTCGGGGGCTCCTACAATGAGCAGTTCTTC. Translation: CASSGVGGSYNEQFF.

V is TRBV27 and J is TRBJ2-1; TRBD2 aligns across 8 bases. Looked up from germline, CDR1 is MNHEY and CDR2 is SMNVEV (reference sequence). This CDR3 has 13 residues. The ends lost 3 bases at V and 9 bases at J; junction bases unmatched: 4. CDR3 DNA sequence: TGTGCCAGCAGTTTGGGACTAGGTGTTGAGCAGTTCTTC. Amino acid sequence: CASSLGLGVEQFF.

The chain has TRBV7-2 and TRBJ2-2; D gene unclear. Germline assignment: CDR1 SGHTA and CDR2 FQGNSA. The CDR3 is 13 amino acids. V was cut by 5 bases and J by 4 bases, with 8 bases left in between. CDR3 in DNA: TGTGCCAGCAGCCCCGTCCCCACCGGGGAGCTGTTTTTT. The encoded protein is CASSPVPTGELFF.

The J gene is TRBJ2-3, the V gene TRBV5-1; a possible D gene is TRBD2 (6 bases). Trimming shortened V by 0 bases and J by 4 bases, and 15 bases separated the two germline ends. This CDR3 comprises 16 residues. Germline-derived CDR1 and CDR2 are SGHRS and YFSETQ. The CDR3 nucleotides are TGCGCCAGCAGCTTGGACGGGGGAGGCCCCCCAGATACGCAGTATTTT. Residues: CASSLDGGGPPDTQYF.

CDR3 sequence reads: CASTSGSTDTQYF. The CDR3 DNA sequence: TGTGCCAGCACTAGCGGGAGCACAGATACGCAGTATTTT. The chain couples TRBV7-3 to TRBJ2-3; TRBD2 agrees at 8 bases. Germline V gene sequence: CDR1 SGHTA, CDR2 FQGTGA. The CDR3 totals 13 residues. Trimming cost V 7 bases and J 0 bases; bases outside gene matches: 0. Based on the CDR3 plus reference TRBV7-3 and TRBJ2-3, the full variable domain is GAGVSQTPSNKVTEKGKYVELRCDPISGHTALYWYRQSLGQGPEFLIYFQGTGAADDSGLPNDRFFAVRPEGSVSTLKIQRTERGDSAVYLCASTSGSTDTQYFGPGTRLTVL.

This clone showed up just once. The chain uses TRBV29-1 and TRBJ1-4; 11 nucleotides align to TRBD1. V shed 7 bases, J shed 7 bases, and the junction held 8 bases outside the gene matches. The V gene's germline CDR1 is SQVTM and CDR2 ANQGSEA. There are 14 residues in the CDR3. The CDR3 loop reads CSAAPGQGVEKLFF. The CDR3 DNA sequence: TGCAGCGCTGCCCCGGGACAGGGGGTTGAAAAACTGTTTTTT.

This chain connects TRBV30 to TRBJ2-2; tentative D call: TRBD2 (6 bases). V gave up 3 bases and J gave up 7 bases, with 12 bases separating them. CDR3 length equals 13 residues. Germline V CDR1 and CDR2: GTSNPN, SVGIG (reference sequence). Here the CDR3 DNA reads TGTGCCTGGAGAAGGGAGGTAAACGGGGAGCTGTTTTTT. Translating it yields CAWRREVNGELFF.

This sequence joins TRBV12-2 and TRBJ2-1; the table's TRBD2 call for D was not verified on the DNA. TRBV12-2 is a recognized pseudogene. This CDR3 region has 20 residues. The CDR3 is CASRLDRGLAGMVMGNEQFF. The CDR3 DNA reads as TGTGCAAGTCGCTTAGATAGGGGACTAGCGGGAATGGTTATGGGCAATGAGCAGTTCTTC.

The gene calls are TRBV10-1 and TRBJ2-1; TRBD2 aligns across 15 bases. This CDR3 has 15 amino acids. Germline-derived CDR1 and CDR2 are WNHNN and SYGVQD (reference sequence). V lost 6 bases, J lost 9 bases, and 6 bases stayed unmatched. CDR3: CASSDRTSGRGEQFF. CDR3 nucleotide sequence: TGCGCCAGCAGCGACCGGACTAGCGGGAGGGGTGAGCAGTTCTTC.

In DNA, the CDR3 is TGTGCTAGTGGTTTGGGGTCGGGGAACACTGAAGCTTTCTTT. Translating gives CASGLGSGNTEAFF. V is TRBV12-5 and J is TRBJ1-1; no definite D call. CDR1 is LGHNT, CDR2 FRNRAP, per germline. CDR3 length: 14 amino acids. The V end was cut by 1 base, the J end by 1 base, with 7 bases between.

The V call is TRBV3-1 (or the pseudogene TRBV3-2), the J call TRBJ2-1; 10 bases are shared with TRBD2. This CDR3 has 17 residues. The V gene end was trimmed by 0 bases and the J gene end by 3 bases; junction bases not matched to a gene: 5. Per the germline V gene, CDR1 is LGHDT and CDR2 is YNNKEL (reference sequence). This chain's CDR3 is CASSQEVLAGYYNEQFF. The CDR3 DNA reads TGTGCCAGCAGCCAAGAAGTACTAGCGGGATACTACAATGAGCAGTTCTTC.

The chain links TRBV25-1 to TRBJ2-3; TRBD2 might be the D (5 bases). V shed 9 bases and J shed 5 bases, with 15 bases lying between them. Germline V gives CDR1 MGHDK, CDR2 SYGVNS. CDR3 length equals 13 residues. The CDR3 region has the DNA TGTGCCAGACGGAGGAAGGTAGGAGATACGCAGTATTTT. Its protein is CARRRKVGDTQYF.

This chain's CDR3 is CASSLNRGAGANVLTF. The CDR3 DNA sequence: TGTGCCAGCAGCTTAAACAGGGGTGCTGGGGCCAACGTCCTGACTTTC. The chain couples TRBV11-2 to TRBJ2-6, with 7 bases matching TRBD1. The CDR3 extends over 16 amino acids. CDR1 is SGHAT, CDR2 FQNNGV, per germline. J was trimmed by 2 bases and V by 2 bases; bases with no gene match: 3.

The genes are TRBV5-1 and TRBJ2-5, with 14 bases matching TRBD2. CDR3 length: 17 amino acids. From germline, CDR1 is SGHRS and CDR2 YFSETQ. Trimming cost V 3 bases and J 5 bases; bases outside gene matches: 9. CDR3 residues: CASSSSGTSGRFETQYF. In DNA, the CDR3 is TGCGCCAGCAGCTCATCCGGGACTAGCGGGAGATTTGAGACCCAGTACTTC.

The chain recombines TRBV15 with TRBJ1-1; D unresolved. In germline, CDR1 is LNHNV, CDR2 YYDKDF (reference sequence). Trimming stripped 4 bases from V and 5 bases from J, with 11 bases between. The length of the CDR3 is 13 residues. The CDR3 DNA reads as TGTGCCACCAGCATTGCTGGAGTAACTGAAGCTTTCTTT. Encoded protein: CATSIAGVTEAFF.

The V gene is TRBV7-9, the J gene TRBJ1-2, with 8 bases that match TRBD1. This CDR3 has 15 amino acids. V gave up 1 base and J gave up 6 bases; unmatched junction bases: 7. Germline CDR1 SEHNR, CDR2 FQNEAQ (reference sequence). Here the CDR3 reads CASSLGRTGLNGYTF. DNA for the CDR3: TGTGCCAGCAGCTTAGGGAGGACAGGGTTAAATGGCTACACCTTC.

The chain carries TRBV2 and TRBJ2-7; 8 bases fit TRBD2. CDR1 is SNHLY and CDR2 is FYNNEI in the germline V gene. V trimming: 4 bases; J trimming: 0 bases; junction bases outside the gene matches: 8. This CDR3 region has 16 residues. In DNA form, the CDR3 reads TGTGCCAGCAGTGTGACACTAGCGGACCTCTCCTACGAGCAGTACTTC. Its translation: CASSVTLADLSYEQYF. Variable domain in full (rest from reference TRBV2 and TRBJ2-7): EPEVTQTPSHQVTQMGQEVILRCVPISNHLYFYWYRQILGQKVEFLVSFYNNEISEKSEIFDDQFSVERPDGSNFTLKIRSTKLEDSAMYFCASSVTLADLSYEQYFGPGTRLTVT.

The chain couples TRBV2 to TRBJ2-1; 9 bases are shared with TRBD2. The germline V gene encodes CDR1 SNHLY and CDR2 FYNNEI. This CDR3 spans 13 amino acids. Trimming removed 7 bases from V and 4 bases from J; junction bases left unmatched: 2. This chain's CDR3 is CASIAGEYNEQFF. In DNA, the CDR3 is TGTGCCAGCATAGCGGGAGAGTACAATGAGCAGTTCTTC.

A few counts support this clone. The genes are TRBV2 and TRBJ1-5; perhaps TRBD1 as D (5 bases). Per the germline V gene, CDR1 is SNHLY and CDR2 is FYNNEI. Trimming took off 10 bases at V and 2 bases at J, with 18 bases between the two ends. CDR3 length equals 15 residues. The CDR3 DNA reads as TGTGCCACGGGAGGGGTGCAAAGCCGCAATCAGCCCCAGCATTTT. It yields the protein CATGGVQSRNQPQHF.

The V and J genes are TRBV19 and TRBJ2-5, with D perhaps TRBD1 (6 bases). Trimming pared 3 bases from V and 5 bases from J, leaving 10 bases between. Germline V gives CDR1 LNHDA, CDR2 SQIVND (reference sequence). This CDR3 is 13 amino acids long. CDR3 loop: CASSIGQWETQYF. The CDR3 bases are TGTGCCAGTAGTATCGGACAGTGGGAGACCCAGTACTTC.

The rearrangement links TRBV9 to TRBJ2-2; 10 bases are a match to TRBD2. Germline CDR1 reads SGDLS; CDR2 reads YYNGEE. Unmatched junction bases numbered 10, after V lost 4 bases and J lost 1 base. This CDR3 is built from 18 residues. CDR3 sequence: CASSPLLAGGLNTGELFF. CDR3 bases: TGTGCCAGCAGCCCCCTCTTAGCGGGAGGCCTGAACACCGGGGAGCTGTTTTTT.

The chain combines TRBV5-6 with TRBJ2-1, with 10 bases fitting TRBD2. CDR3 size: 15 residues. Germline assignment: CDR1 SGHDT and CDR2 YYEEEE. The junction had 4 bases not matched to a gene; V was cut back by 4 bases and J by 3 bases. The CDR3 sequence is CASSHGLADYNEQFF. The CDR3 DNA reads TGTGCCAGCAGCCACGGACTAGCGGACTACAATGAGCAGTTCTTC.

Only one count was recorded for this clone. The gene calls are TRBV4-1 and TRBJ1-1; D unclear. The CDR3 covers 15 residues. V lost 3 bases, J lost 4 bases, and 15 bases lay in between. Germline-derived CDR1 and CDR2 are MGHRA and YSYEKL. CDR3 sequence: CASSQTARGATEAFF. CDR3 nucleotide sequence: TGCGCCAGCAGCCAGACGGCCCGGGGAGCCACTGAAGCTTTCTTT.

This chain connects TRBV10-1 to TRBJ2-7, with D uncertain. Germline CDR1 WNHNN, CDR2 SYGVQD (reference sequence). Trimming removed 3 bases from V and 5 bases from J, with 14 bases in between. The CDR3 contains 14 residues. The CDR3 DNA is TGCGCCAGCAGTGATCACCTATACCCCCACGAGCAGTACTTC. It codes for CASSDHLYPHEQYF.